This T cell receptor (beta chain) was found in a study of blood T cell repertoires in COVID-19. The protocol was immunoSEQ multiplex PCR, while the TCRdb copy is restricted to in-frame clones and leaves out a portion. The table has roughly 120,000 clones, 60% to 85% seen once; the top ten hold 6.2%. This clone came up a few times. Specimen: peripheral blood. This receptor was taken from a man between 70 and 80 years old with acute or convalescent COVID-19.

The CDR3 protein is CASNPGGSYEQYF. CDR3 bases: TGTGCCAGCAACCCAGGGGGCTCCTACGAGCAGTACTTC. V and J are TRBV9 and TRBJ2-7, with TRBD1 matching 7 bases. V lost 6 bases and J lost 0; bases outside the gene matches: 3. The CDR3 is 13 residues long. CDR1 SGDLS and CDR2 YYNGEE come from the germline V gene.